The clone carrying this T cell receptor beta chain was observed many times. Its matching antigen is unknown. As to time point: newly diagnosed GD, antithyroid drugs for less than 3 months. PBMC RNA was the source of the TCR library. With 3 bases removed from V and 4 bases from J, the gap between germline ends came to 12 bases. The CDR3 has 14 residues. Germline-derived CDR1 and CDR2 are MDHEN and SYDVKM. TCR beta libraries were built with iRepertoire HTBI primers and Arm-PCR of CDR3 regions. MiXCR was run by TCRdb on the multiplex PCR reads, yielding one entry per CDR3 protein. In the table there are around 500,000 distinct CDR3 sequences, 15% to 20% of which are singletons. This record belongs to a study of regulatory T cells in long-lasting Graves disease. Overall study findings and caveats: Persistent disease favored TRBV28, TRBJ1-2 and TRBJ2-5.

These same records also appear under a second study, on T cells in Graves' hyperthyroidism and ophthalmopathy. Turning to that study: Orbital computed tomography and thyroid ultrasound, together with serum TRAb and thyroxine and clinical symptoms, were used for diagnoses. The HTBI primer set was used in a first-round RT-PCR of the TCR CDR3. Before onset, ophthalmopathy was predicted by the model a median 6.5 months earlier.

This sample comprised peripheral blood mononuclear cells (PBMCs), obtained at new diagnosis, from a patient treated with antithyroid drugs. The sequence derives from a woman aged 35-60 years with Graves disease. This rearrangement joins TRBV28 to TRBJ1-2; tentatively, D is TRBD1 (5 bases). Here the CDR3 reads CASSFGGAGYGYTF. The CDR3 DNA reads as TGTGCCAGCAGTTTTGGTGGGGCGGGCTATGGCTACACCTTC.